The sequence of this T cell receptor (beta chain) was determined in a study of T-cell memory formation after mild COVID-19. Study-level information: The TCR clusters were mostly specific to one donor. General study results and limits: Clones that contracted clustered mainly in CM and EM if CD4+ and in EMRA if CD8+. Later expanders leaned CD4+, whereas clones that contracted between day 15 and 85 were balanced CD4/CD8.

TCRdb re-called the 5' RACE reads with MiXCR, one entry per CDR3 protein. The sample lists about 340,000 distinct CDR3 sequences; around a fifth were seen once. Per the germline V gene, CDR1 is SEHNR and CDR2 is FQNEAQ (reference sequence). This CDR3 spans 13 amino acids. V lost 5 bases and J 5 bases, leaving 13 bases between the germline ends. This clonotype was counted ten times or more. The target antigen is unknown. This TCR derives from an adult woman who had mild COVID-19 (a few samples of this study predate the infection). Cell type and time point are not known. The chain joins TRBV7-9 to TRBJ2-7; D possibly corresponds to TRBD2 (6 bases). The sample comprised PBMCs or a T cell subset sorted from them (not recorded which). CDR3: CASSMGLIDEQYF. Here the CDR3 DNA reads TGTGCCAGCAGCATGGGACTTATAGACGAGCAGTACTTC.